This is a list of T cell receptor beta chains from one sample in a study of control samples from healthy donors and cancer patients. Generated by immunoSEQ multiplex PCR, the TCRdb table keeps only in-frame clones and is missing some. Among some 410,000 clones listed, about 93% were seen once. Sequenced sample: PBMCs. The receptor set was obtained from a man in his forties with head and neck cancer. The CDR3 runs from the conserved cysteine through the conserved F or W. D genes are given only for firm matches. Size is omitted from some rows. Given values are once, few, many or a class for expanded clones.

CDR3 | DNA | D | V | size | J
CASSLSWTSVNEQFF | TGTGCCAGCAGCTTAAGTTGGACTAGCGTCAATGAGCAGTTCTTC | TRBD2 | TRBV7-3 | - | TRBJ2-1
CASSQAKSYGYTF | TGCGCCAGCAGCCAAGCCAAGAGCTATGGCTACACCTTC | - | TRBV4-3 | - | TRBJ1-2
CASSQGLGQYF | TGTGCCAGCAGTCAGGGGCTGGGGCAGTATTTT | - | TRBV12-3/TRBV12-4 | - | TRBJ2-3
CASSVTGGALTGYTF | TGTGCCAGCAGTGTCACAGGGGGCGCTTTAACCGGCTACACCTTC | TRBD1 | TRBV25-1 | few | TRBJ1-2
CASSYTDTQYF | TGTGCCAGCAGCTACACGGATACGCAGTATTTT | - | TRBV9 | - | TRBJ2-3
CASRRLARPYEQYF | TGTGCCAGCAGGCGACTAGCGAGACCCTACGAGCAGTACTTC | TRBD2 | TRBV27 | - | TRBJ2-7
CASSPLSDPDGTDTQYF | TGTGCCAGCTCACCACTGAGCGATCCTGATGGCACAGATACGCAGTATTTT | - | TRBV18 | - | TRBJ2-3
CASSFLFGAKNIQYF | TGTGCCAGCAGCTTCCTGTTCGGAGCCAAAAACATTCAGTACTTC | - | TRBV5-4 | - | TRBJ2-4
CASSETGYPQPQHF | TGTGCCAGCAGCGAAACAGGGTATCCTCAGCCCCAGCATTTT | - | TRBV3-1/TRBV3-2 | - | TRBJ1-5
CASSKAKLARGRDGNTIYF | TGTGCCAGCAGCAAAGCGAAATTAGCGAGGGGGCGGGATGGAAACACCATATATTTT | - | TRBV21-1 | - | TRBJ1-3
CASSIGGTGFSKNIQYF | TGTGCCAGTAGTATTGGCGGGACAGGATTTTCCAAAAACATTCAGTACTTC | TRBD1 | TRBV19 | - | TRBJ2-4
CASSSRGLQETQYF | TGTGCCAGTAGTTCCAGGGGTCTTCAAGAGACCCAGTACTTC | - | TRBV19 | - | TRBJ2-5
CASSSGPASGAPLHF | TGTGCCAGCAGTTCCGGGCCTGCCTCGGGGGCACCCCTCCACTTT | - | TRBV6-4 | - | TRBJ1-6
CASSWRGQDGYTF | TGTGCCAGCAGTTGGAGGGGACAGGATGGCTACACCTTC | TRBD1 | TRBV27 | - | TRBJ1-2
CASSSRDGIYEQYF | TGTGCCAGCAGCTCCCGGGACGGAATTTACGAGCAGTACTTC | - | TRBV7-6 | - | TRBJ2-7
CSVGKTDTEAFF | TGCAGCGTGGGTAAGACAGACACTGAAGCTTTCTTT | - | TRBV29-1 | few | TRBJ1-1
CASSPMNEQFF | TGTGCCAGCTCACCTATGAATGAGCAGTTCTTC | - | TRBV18 | - | TRBJ2-1
CASSRGVSRGGLETQYF | TGTGCCAGCAGCCGTGGGGTTTCGCGGGGGGGCCTGGAGACCCAGTACTTC | TRBD2 | TRBV7-9 | once | TRBJ2-5
CASSLLITGYDTQYF | TGTGCCAGCAGCCTGTTAATTACAGGGTACGATACGCAGTATTTT | - | TRBV11-2 | - | TRBJ2-3
CASSSDPRGYTF | TGTGCCAGCAGCTCGGATCCGCGGGGCTACACCTTC | - | TRBV5-4 | - | TRBJ1-2
CASSPNKYEQYF | TGCGCCAGCAGCCCAAACAAATACGAGCAGTACTTC | - | TRBV10-1 | - | TRBJ2-7
CASSGTEREKLFF | TGTGCCAGCTCCGGGACAGAAAGGGAAAAACTGTTTTTT | TRBD1 | TRBV19 | once | TRBJ1-4
CASSPTGSSYEQYF | TGTGCCAGCAGCCCGACAGGGAGCTCCTACGAGCAGTACTTC | TRBD1 | TRBV28 | - | TRBJ2-7
CAGRVESSYNSPLHF | TGTGCCGGAAGGGTTGAAAGCTCCTATAATTCACCCCTCCACTTT | - | TRBV30 | - | TRBJ1-6
CATSAWSYTF | TGTGCCACCAGTGCATGGAGCTACACCTTC | - | TRBV24-1 | - | TRBJ1-2
CASSLATSEATQYF | TGTGCCAGCAGCTTGGCAACTAGCGAGGCGACCCAGTACTTC | TRBD2 | TRBV5-4 | - | TRBJ2-5
CASTLLRPGQNSPLHF | TGTGCCAGCACCCTCCTCCGGCCAGGGCAAAATTCACCCCTCCACTTT | - | TRBV7-9 | - | TRBJ1-6
CASSLAYTDTQYF | TGTGCCAGCAGCTTAGCGTATACAGATACGCAGTATTTT | - | TRBV7-9 | once | TRBJ2-3
CASSIATKETQYF | TGTGCCAGTAGTATAGCCACCAAGGAGACCCAGTACTTC | - | TRBV19 | - | TRBJ2-5
CASSPNRNTEAFF | TGTGCCAGCAGTCCAAACAGGAACACTGAAGCTTTCTTT | - | TRBV28 | - | TRBJ1-1
CASSRGGETQYF | TGTGCCAGCAGCCGCGGGGGCGAGACCCAGTACTTC | - | TRBV7-9 | once | TRBJ2-5
CASSPLGRRGGDTGELFF | TGCGCCAGCAGCCCCCTAGGCCGGCGGGGGGGCGACACCGGGGAGCTGTTTTTT | TRBD2 | TRBV4-1 | - | TRBJ2-2
CAVSITGTGVDEAFF | TGTGCCGTCAGTATCACCGGGACAGGGGTGGATGAAGCTTTCTTT | TRBD1 | TRBV10-3 | - | TRBJ1-1
CASSVAKGLSDSPLHF | TGTGCCAGCAGCGTAGCTAAGGGACTCTCGGATTCACCCCTCCACTTT | - | TRBV9 | - | TRBJ1-6
CASSLGLGQIYNEQFF | TGTGCCAGCAGCTTAGGGTTGGGACAGATTTACAATGAGCAGTTCTTC | TRBD1 | TRBV7-9 | - | TRBJ2-1
CSARDLYEQYF | TGCAGTGCTAGAGATCTTTACGAGCAGTACTTC | - | TRBV20-1 | once | TRBJ2-7
CASSLDGPDNSPLHF | TGTGCCAGCAGCTTGGACGGGCCAGATAATTCACCCCTCCACTTT | - | TRBV7-9 | - | TRBJ1-6
CASTPALRSYNEQFF | TGTGCCAGCACCCCGGCGTTGCGCTCCTACAATGAGCAGTTCTTC | - | TRBV27 | - | TRBJ2-1
CASSPLQGLSNTEAFF | TGTGCCAGCAGCCCTCTACAGGGATTATCGAACACTGAAGCTTTCTTT | - | TRBV5-5 | - | TRBJ1-1
CASQIGTRNTGELFF | TGTGCCAGTCAAATTGGGACGCGGAACACCGGGGAGCTGTTTTTT | - | TRBV19 | - | TRBJ2-2
CASSYGPWGGEAFF | TGTGCCAGCAGTTACGGCCCTTGGGGGGGAGAAGCTTTCTTT | - | TRBV6-5 | - | TRBJ1-1
CASTGTAFYGYTF | TGTGCCAGCACCGGGACAGCCTTTTATGGCTACACCTTC | TRBD1 | TRBV28 | - | TRBJ1-2
CASSIGADTDTQYF | TGTGCCAGTAGTATAGGAGCGGACACAGATACGCAGTATTTT | - | TRBV19 | few | TRBJ2-3